A single sample gave rise to the 4 T cell receptor beta chains below, sequenced in a study of blood T cell repertoires in COVID-19. Method: immunoSEQ multiplex PCR; TCRdb's copy keeps in-frame clones and lacks some. Of roughly 380,000 clones detected, over 75% appear once; the ten largest clones hold approximately 1.2%. Sequenced input: PBMCs or T cells enriched from blood (not recorded which). The receptors here all came from a man aged 25-45 years who had recovered from COVID-19.

This chain links TRBV18 with TRBJ2-1; D unresolved. This CDR3 contains 13 residues. V was shortened by 2 bases and J by 5 bases, with 7 bases between the two germline ends. Germline V lookup: CDR1 KGHSH, CDR2 LQKENI. CDR3 loop: CASSPTLDNEQFF. The CDR3 DNA reads as TGTGCCAGCTCACCAACCTTAGACAATGAGCAGTTCTTC.

V and J are TRBV6-5 and TRBJ1-2, with D unclear. Germline CDR1 MNHEY, CDR2 SVGAGI. Trimming pared 6 bases from V and 4 bases from J, leaving 9 bases between. The CDR3 runs 12 residues. The CDR3 region has the DNA TGTGCCAGCAGCCCCAATTTCTATGGCTACACCTTC. It encodes CASSPNFYGYTF.

This clone was observed a single time. The chain joins TRBV19 to TRBJ1-6; D gene ambiguous. Trimming removed 7 bases from V and 8 bases from J, with 12 bases in between. The CDR3 is 13 residues long. Germline CDR1 is LNHDA and CDR2 is SQIVND (reference sequence). Here the CDR3 DNA reads TGTGCCAGTATGGGCCAAAGTCATTCACCCCTCCACTTT. The encoded protein is CASMGQSHSPLHF.

The V call is TRBV12-3 or TRBV12-4, the J call TRBJ1-2, with D unclear. The CDR3 runs 13 residues. Trimming left V 6 bases short and J 8 bases short, with 16 bases between. CDR3 region: CASSWGEVGGYTF. CDR3 DNA sequence: TGTGCCAGCAGCTGGGGAGAGGTCGGGGGCTACACCTTC.